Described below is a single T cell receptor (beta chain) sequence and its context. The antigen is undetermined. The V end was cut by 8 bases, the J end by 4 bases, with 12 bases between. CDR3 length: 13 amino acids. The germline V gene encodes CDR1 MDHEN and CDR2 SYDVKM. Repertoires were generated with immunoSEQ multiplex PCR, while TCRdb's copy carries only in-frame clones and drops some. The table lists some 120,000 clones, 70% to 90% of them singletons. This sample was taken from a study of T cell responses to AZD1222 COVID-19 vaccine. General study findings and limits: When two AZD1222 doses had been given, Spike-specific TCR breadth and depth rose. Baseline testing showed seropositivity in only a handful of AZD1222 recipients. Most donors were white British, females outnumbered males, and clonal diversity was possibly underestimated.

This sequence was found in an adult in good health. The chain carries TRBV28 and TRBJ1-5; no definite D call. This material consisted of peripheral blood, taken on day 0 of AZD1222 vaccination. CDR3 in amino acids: CASGAPDNQPQHF. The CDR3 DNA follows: TGTGCCAGCGGCGCCCCCGATAATCAGCCCCAGCATTTT.